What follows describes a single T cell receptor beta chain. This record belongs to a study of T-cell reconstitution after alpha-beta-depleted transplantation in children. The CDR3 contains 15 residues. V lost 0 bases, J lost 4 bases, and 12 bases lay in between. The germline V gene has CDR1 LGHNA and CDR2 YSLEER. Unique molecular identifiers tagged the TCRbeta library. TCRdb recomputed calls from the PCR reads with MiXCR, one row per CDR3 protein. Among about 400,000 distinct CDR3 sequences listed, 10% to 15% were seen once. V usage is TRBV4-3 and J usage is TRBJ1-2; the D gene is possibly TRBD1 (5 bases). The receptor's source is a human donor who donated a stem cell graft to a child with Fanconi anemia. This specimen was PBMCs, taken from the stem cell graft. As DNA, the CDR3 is TGCGCCAGCAGCCAAGATAAGGGGTACGGCTATGGCTACACCTTC. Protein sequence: CASSQDKGYGYGYTF.